The subject of this entry is one T cell receptor (beta chain). This specimen belongs to a study of blood T cell repertoires in COVID-19. CDR3 length: 14 residues. Germline CDR1 reads LNHDA; CDR2 reads SQIVND (reference sequence). The ends were cut back, 7 bases at V and 6 bases at J, with 16 bases in the middle. In the original analysis: How many nucleated cells were present was estimated from reference gene primer amplification. TCRdb's table, derived via immunoSEQ multiplex PCR, lists solely in-frame clones and lacks some. That table is the source of V, J and clone size, and D and trimming were worked out from the DNA. Counted here are tens of thousands of clones, more than 65% occurring once; the ten biggest clones make up more than 10%.

The chain uses TRBV19 and TRBJ2-1; D perhaps matches TRBD2 (5 bases). Sequencing used peripheral blood. This sequence was found in an elderly man with acute or convalescent COVID-19. The CDR3 reads CASTAGYRGNEQFF. CDR3 bases: TGTGCCAGTACCGCCGGATACCGGGGCAATGAGCAGTTCTTC.